This T cell receptor (beta chain) was documented in a study of OX40 agonist ivuxolimab in advanced cancers. Study in general: Dose-escalation cases comprised hepatocellular carcinoma, melanoma, renal cell or head and neck cancer. The study, taken as a whole, reports: There were, on average, more expanded clones in CD8+ T cells than in CD4+. By week 6 at 0.1 to 3.0 mg/kg, blood CD4+ and CD8+ T cells had expanded clonally. Some of the nonresponding patients also showed low levels of normalized T-cell clonal expansion.

Note on this clone: Its target is unknown.

The data were produced by immunoSEQ multiplex PCR, yet TCRdb's version contains in-frame clones alone and is incomplete. Of 65,000 to 70,000 clones in the sample, roughly nine tenths were seen once. Germline assignment: CDR1 LNHNV and CDR2 YYDKDF (reference sequence). This CDR3 has 16 amino acids. Germline trimming cut 4 bases from V and 3 bases from J; bases unmatched to any gene: 8. V gene TRBV15 combines with J gene TRBJ1-5; 8 bases map to TRBD1. The material sequenced was CD4+ or CD8+ T cells sorted from blood, taken in a trial of the OX40 agonist ivuxolimab. The origin of this receptor is an adult with an advanced solid tumor such as melanoma, head and neck, liver or kidney cancer. The CDR3, as DNA: TGTGCCACCAGCAAAGGGGGACAGGCCACCAATCAGCCCCAGCATTTT. Translated, it gives CATSKGGQATNQPQHF.